These T cell receptor beta chains were read from a single sample in a study of T cells in Graves' hyperthyroidism and ophthalmopathy. TCRdb redid the calling of the multiplex PCR reads with MiXCR, one entry per CDR3 protein. The sample lists some 440,000 distinct CDR3 sequences, approximately 15% occurring once. The sequencing input was blood. These receptors all come from a woman aged 18-29 years with Graves' hyperthyroidism. The CDR3 runs from the conserved cysteine through the conserved F or W. Each record gives: J gene, D gene, V gene, clone size, CDR3 DNA, CDR3 protein. A D gene is named only where the DNA matches it firmly. The listing skips clone size in some rows; elsewhere it reads once, few, many or a size class.

TRBJ2-1	NA	TRBV4-1	NA	TGCGCCAGCAGCCAAGGAACGGAGGTCGGTGAGCAGTTCTTC	CASSQGTEVGEQFF
TRBJ1-1	NA	TRBV30	many	TGTGCCTGGACGGCAGGACCTGACACTGAAGCTTTCTTT	CAWTAGPDTEAFF
TRBJ2-7	NA	TRBV11-2	many	TGTGCCAGCAGACCGTGGGGGCAAGTTGGCGAGCAGTACTTC	CASRPWGQVGEQYF
TRBJ2-3	NA	TRBV5-1	many	TGCGCCAGCAGCGTAGGGACAGATACGCAGTATTTT	CASSVGTDTQYF
TRBJ1-5	NA	TRBV5-6	many	TGTGCCAGCAGCTTGGAAAGGTTTGAGCCCCAGCATTTT	CASSLERFEPQHF
TRBJ2-7	NA	TRBV6-1	many	TGTGCCAGCAGTGCCCACGGGGGAGATGAGCAGTACTTC	CASSAHGGDEQYF
TRBJ2-1	TRBD2	TRBV28	many	TGTGCCAGCAGCCCGAGACAAGCGGGGCGCTCCTACAATGAGCAGTTCTTC	CASSPRQAGRSYNEQFF
TRBJ1-1	TRBD1	TRBV6-1	NA	TGTGCCAGCAGTCCCGGGACAGGGAAAACTGAAGCTTTCTTT	CASSPGTGKTEAFF
TRBJ2-5	TRBD2	TRBV6-2/TRBV6-3	many	TGTGCCAGCTCCCTGTTAGCGGGGACGAAAGAGACCCAGTACTTC	CASSLLAGTKETQYF
TRBJ2-7	TRBD2	TRBV4-1	few	TGCGCCAGCAGCCCCGGACTAGCGGGTCTCCACGAGCAGTACTTC	CASSPGLAGLHEQYF
TRBJ2-1	NA	TRBV19	many	TGTGCCAGTAGTTCAACGGGGTTGGGGCTTGGGCAGTTCTTC	CASSSTGLGLGQFF
TRBJ1-6	NA	TRBV7-8	NA	TGTGCCAGCAGCGGTACAGTCTCCTATAATTCACCCCTCCACTTT	CASSGTVSYNSPLHF
TRBJ2-7	NA	TRBV19	NA	TGTGCCAGTAGTATAGGGAGTACAGGCTGCGAGCAGTACTTC	CASSIGSTGCEQYF
TRBJ2-1	TRBD2	TRBV9	many	TGTGCCAGCAGCGTGGGAGTTTGGCGGGAGCAGAACAATGAGCAGTTCTTC	CASSVGVWREQNNEQFF
TRBJ2-2	TRBD1	TRBV30	many	TGTGCCTGGAGCCTTGGACAGGGGAGGACCGGGGAGCTGTTTTTT	CAWSLGQGRTGELFF
TRBJ1-4	NA	TRBV28	NA	TGTGCCAGCAGTTCGCAAGGGGGGTTCACTAATGAAAAACTGTTTTTT	CASSSQGGFTNEKLFF
TRBJ2-7	NA	TRBV29-1	many	TGCAGCGTTGAACTAGCAGACTACGAGCAGTACTTC	CSVELADYEQYF
TRBJ2-4	TRBD2	TRBV19	few	TGTGCCAGTAGTAGGACTAGCGGGGGGCTAGCCAAAAACATTCAGTACTTC	CASSRTSGGLAKNIQYF
TRBJ1-1	TRBD1	TRBV12-3/TRBV12-4	NA	TGTGCCAGCAGAACGCCGGGACAGGGGTCCACTGAAGCTTTCTTT	CASRTPGQGSTEAFF
TRBJ1-5	NA	TRBV7-2	many	TGTGCCAGCAGCTTATCGGATCCAGGGGGCAATCAGCCCCAGCATTTT	CASSLSDPGGNQPQHF
TRBJ2-5	TRBD1	TRBV30	many	TGTGCCTGGAGGGACAGGAAAGAGACCCAGTACTTC	CAWRDRKETQYF
TRBJ2-1	NA	TRBV4-1	few	TGCGCCAGCAGCCCTTCAGATTACAATGAGCAGTTCTTC	CASSPSDYNEQFF
TRBJ2-1	TRBD1	TRBV2	many	TGTGCCAGCAGACTGGACAGGGAACCCTACAATGAGCAGTTCTTC	CASRLDREPYNEQFF
TRBJ2-6	NA	TRBV14	few	TGTGCCAGCAGCCAAGATGCCCTCTCTGGGGCCAACGTCCTGACTTTC	CASSQDALSGANVLTF
TRBJ2-7	NA	TRBV6-2/TRBV6-3	many	TGTGCCAGCAGTCGCGATCCAAGCTCCTACGAGCAGTACTTC	CASSRDPSSYEQYF
TRBJ2-5	TRBD2	TRBV18	NA	TGTGCCAGCTCACCCAAACCACCGGGACTAGCAGGGGAGACTCAGTACTTC	CASSPKPPGLAGETQYF
TRBJ2-7	NA	TRBV20-1	many	TGCAGTGCTAGAGGGGCTGGGGGTGCGGGCTACGAGCAGTACTTC	CSARGAGGAGYEQYF
TRBJ2-1	NA	TRBV9	few	TGTGCCAGCAGCGTAGGGGGAATCTCCTACAATGAGCAGTTCTTC	CASSVGGISYNEQFF
TRBJ2-7	NA	TRBV27	NA	TGTGCCAGCAGTTTACGGTCCTCTAACGAGCAGTACTTC	CASSLRSSNEQYF
TRBJ2-2	TRBD2	TRBV7-3	many	TGTGCCAGCAGTTCGAAGAGAGCGGGAGGGAACACCGGGGAGCTGTTTTTT	CASSSKRAGGNTGELFF
TRBJ2-1	TRBD2	TRBV5-1	many	TGCGCCAGCAGCCCCGGGACTAACAATGAGCAGTTCTTC	CASSPGTNNEQFF
TRBJ2-3	NA	TRBV7-9	NA	TGTGCCAGCAGCCCCCCGGCCCGGATTCAGTATTTT	CASSPPARIQYF
TRBJ2-1	NA	TRBV19	NA	TGTGCCAGTAGTATTCAGGGGCCTAGCTTCTACAATGAGCAGTTCTTC	CASSIQGPSFYNEQFF
TRBJ1-2	NA	TRBV20-1	NA	TGCAGTGCTGGAGATCGGAGCCCCGGCTACACCTTC	CSAGDRSPGYTF
TRBJ1-2	NA	TRBV19	NA	TGTGCCAGTAAACCGGACAGTAACTATGGCTACACCTTC	CASKPDSNYGYTF
TRBJ1-4	NA	TRBV19	NA	TGTGCCAGTAGTAACCCGGGGAGTCATCATGAAAAACTGTTTTTT	CASSNPGSHHEKLFF
TRBJ1-4	NA	TRBV5-1	many	TGCGCCAGCAGCTTGCAGCTGAATGAAAAACTGTTTTTT	CASSLQLNEKLFF
TRBJ1-5	TRBD1	TRBV6-2/TRBV6-3	NA	TGTGCCAGCAGGTTCCAGGGACAGGGGCCCCAGGGGCCCCAGCATTTT	CASRFQGQGPQGPQHF
TRBJ1-5	NA	TRBV19	many	TGTGCCAGTAGTGGCCCGGGCAGCAATCAGCCCCAGCATTTT	CASSGPGSNQPQHF
TRBJ2-7	NA	TRBV20-1	NA	TGCAGTGCTAGTGGTGGGGGGAGGGAGCAGTACTTC	CSASGGGREQYF